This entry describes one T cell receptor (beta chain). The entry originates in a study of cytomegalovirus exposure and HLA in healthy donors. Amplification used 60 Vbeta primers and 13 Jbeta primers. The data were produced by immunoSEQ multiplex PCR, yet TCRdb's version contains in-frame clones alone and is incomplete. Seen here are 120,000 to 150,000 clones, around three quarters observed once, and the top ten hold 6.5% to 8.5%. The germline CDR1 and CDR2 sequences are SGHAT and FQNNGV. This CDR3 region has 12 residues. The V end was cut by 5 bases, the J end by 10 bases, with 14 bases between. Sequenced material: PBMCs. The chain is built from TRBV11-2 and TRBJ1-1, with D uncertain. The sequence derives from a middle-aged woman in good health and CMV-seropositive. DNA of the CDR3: TGTGCCAGCAGCCAAGACATATCTCTAGCTTTCTTT. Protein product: CASSQDISLAFF. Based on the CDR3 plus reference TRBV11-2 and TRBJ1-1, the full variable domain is EAGVAQSPRYKIIEKRQSVAFWCNPISGHATLYWYQQILGQGPKLLIQFQNNGVVDDSQLPKDRFSAERLKGVDSTLKIQPAKLEDSAVYLCASSQDISLAFFGQGTRLTVV.